This passage covers 31 T cell receptor beta chains from one sample sequenced in a study of cytomegalovirus exposure and HLA in healthy donors. Sequencing used immunoSEQ multiplex PCR; TCRdb keeps in-frame clones, though not all of them. Of about 64,000 clones in the sample, about 91% were seen once. The sequenced material came from PBMCs. Every receptor here comes from a woman between 18 and 30 years old in good health and CMV-seronegative.

V is TRBV28 and J is TRBJ2-1; D remains ambiguous. The CDR3 is made up of 12 amino acids. CDR1 is MDHEN and CDR2 is SYDVKM in the germline V gene. With 6 bases removed from V and 8 bases from J, the gap between germline ends came to 11 bases. Here the CDR3 DNA reads TGTGCCAGCAGAGAAGTGCGAGATGAGCAGTTCTTC. Its translation: CASREVRDEQFF.

V is TRBV27 and J is TRBJ1-4, with 10 bases aligning to TRBD1. The CDR3 is 15 residues long. Germline-derived CDR1 and CDR2 are MNHEY and SMNVEV (reference sequence). V lost 5 bases, J lost 8 bases, and 8 bases stayed unmatched. The chain's CDR3 is CASSPSDRGGEKLFF. In DNA, the CDR3 is TGTGCCAGCAGTCCCTCGGACAGGGGGGGCGAAAAACTGTTTTTT. Together with reference TRBV27 and TRBJ1-4, the CDR3 gives the full variable domain: EAQVTQNPRYLITVTGKKLTVTCSQNMNHEYMSWYRQDPGLGLRQIYYSMNVEVTDKGDVPEGYKVSRKEKRNFPLILESPSPNQTSLYFCASSPSDRGGEKLFFGSGTQLSVL.

V gene TRBV5-6 combines with J gene TRBJ2-1, with D possibly matching TRBD2 (5 bases). Germline assignment: CDR1 SGHDT and CDR2 YYEEEE. The ends were cut back, 0 bases at V and 4 bases at J, with 14 bases in the middle. This CDR3 has 16 residues. CDR3 protein: CASSLAGSLPYNEQFF. The CDR3 DNA reads TGTGCCAGCAGCTTGGCGGGGAGTCTTCCTTACAATGAGCAGTTCTTC.

J is TRBJ2-1 and V is TRBV6-1, with D perhaps TRBD2 (6 bases). Germline CDR1 and CDR2: MNHNS and SASEGT. The length of the CDR3 is 16 residues. The germline V and J ends were trimmed by 1 base and 8 bases, with 18 bases remaining between them. As DNA, the CDR3 is TGTGCCAGCAGTGAAGTTAGCGGAGGGCCGGAGGATGAGCAGTTCTTC. This sequence encodes CASSEVSGGPEDEQFF.

This clone has only a few counts. V is TRBV27 and J is TRBJ2-7; the match to TRBD1 covers 7 bases. The CDR3 contains 15 residues. V shed 5 bases, J shed 2 bases, and the junction held 9 bases outside the gene matches. Germline CDR1 is MNHEY and CDR2 is SMNVEV (reference sequence). The CDR3 bases are TGTGCCAGCAGTAGAGCCTCACAGGGGCCCTACGAGCAGTACTTC. As protein: CASSRASQGPYEQYF.

The chain carries TRBV7-2 and TRBJ1-2; D ambiguous. Germline CDR1 reads SGHTA; CDR2 reads FQGNSA. Trimming took 4 bases from V and 2 from J, leaving 5 bases between them. This CDR3 is built from 12 residues. CDR3 sequence (DNA): TGTGCCAGCAGCTCCCCAAACTATGGCTACACCTTC. Its protein is CASSSPNYGYTF.

The rearrangement joins TRBV6-6 to TRBJ2-3; TRBD2 matches 7 bases. There are 15 residues in the CDR3. Germline CDR1 MNHNY, CDR2 SVGAGI (reference sequence). The V and J ends lost 7 bases and 2 bases, in that order; junction bases with no gene match: 9. The DNA of the CDR3 is TGTGCCAGCACCAAAACTAGCGAACTCACAGATACGCAGTATTTT. Its protein is CASTKTSELTDTQYF.

The chain recombines TRBV7-9 with TRBJ2-7; the match to TRBD1 covers 10 bases. Trimming removed 2 bases from V and 3 bases from J; junction bases left unmatched: 4. From germline, CDR1 is SEHNR and CDR2 FQNEAQ (reference sequence). There are 15 residues in the CDR3. CDR3 loop: CASSLIGTGDYEQYF. CDR3 bases: TGTGCCAGCAGCTTAATCGGGACAGGGGACTACGAGCAGTACTTC. Supplemented by reference TRBV7-9 and TRBJ2-7, the full variable domain reads DTGVSQNPRHKITKRGQNVTFRCDPISEHNRLYWYRQTLGQGPEFLTYFQNEAQLEKSRLLSDRFSAERPKGSFSTLEIQRTEQGDSAMYLCASSLIGTGDYEQYFGPGTRLTVT.

The chain has TRBV4-2 and TRBJ1-5; D not certain. V lost 0 bases to trimming and J lost 0 bases, with 3 bases between them. Germline V CDR1 and CDR2: LGHNA, YNFKEQ. The CDR3 is 14 amino acids. This CDR3 reads CASSQDGSNQPQHF. The CDR3 DNA sequence: TGTGCCAGCAGCCAAGACGGTAGCAATCAGCCCCAGCATTTT.

The J gene is TRBJ1-1, the V gene TRBV9, with D unresolved. The CDR3 runs 15 residues. Deletions cut 0 bases from V and 1 base from J, with 10 bases between. From germline, CDR1 is SGDLS and CDR2 YYNGEE. The CDR3 protein is CASSVAGSRNTEAFF. The CDR3, as DNA: TGTGCCAGCAGCGTAGCGGGGAGCCGGAACACTGAAGCTTTCTTT.

This clone occurred a few times. CDR3 coding DNA: TGTGCCAGCAGCCGCGAAGGAAACACCATATATTTT. Encoded protein: CASSREGNTIYF. This chain links TRBV6-6 with TRBJ1-3; D gene ambiguous. Deletions cut 6 bases from V and 4 bases from J, with 7 bases between. This CDR3 has 12 residues. Germline loops: CDR1 MNHNY, CDR2 SVGAGI (reference sequence).

The chain uses TRBV7-3 and TRBJ2-1; TRBD2 matches at 9 bases. V lost 3 bases to trimming and J lost 6 bases; unmatched junction nucleotides: 15. The CDR3 length is 18 residues. Germline lookup yields CDR1 SGHTA and CDR2 FQGTGA. CDR3 nucleotide sequence: TGTGCCAGCAGCTTTAGACCCCCAATAGCGGGAGTCCCCAATGAGCAGTTCTTC. Its protein is CASSFRPPIAGVPNEQFF.

The rearrangement links TRBV2 to TRBJ1-1, with unresolved D. This CDR3 has 12 residues. The V and J ends lost 11 bases and 3 bases respectively, with 13 bases between them. The germline CDR1 and CDR2 sequences are SNHLY and FYNNEI. CDR3 nucleotide sequence: TGTGCCCGCTTGAACTCCGACACTGAAGCTTTCTTT. The encoded protein is CARLNSDTEAFF.

V gene TRBV7-8 combines with J gene TRBJ2-7; TRBD2 aligns across 9 bases. This CDR3 is built from 15 residues. V gave up 4 bases and J gave up 0 bases; unmatched junction bases: 4. The germline V gene encodes CDR1 SGHVS and CDR2 FQNEAQ. The CDR3 region has the DNA TGTGCCAGCAGCTCAAAGCGGGGGGACTCCTACGAGCAGTACTTC. It encodes CASSSKRGDSYEQYF. Variable domain in full (rest from reference TRBV7-8 and TRBJ2-7): GAGVSQSPRYKVAKRGQDVALRCDPISGHVSLFWYQQALGQGPEFLTYFQNEAQLDKSGLPSDRFFAERPEGSVSTLKIQRTQQEDSAVYLCASSSKRGDSYEQYFGPGTRLTVT.

The V and J genes are TRBV9 and TRBJ1-2, with 7 nucleotides matching TRBD1. Germline trimming cut 4 bases from V and 2 bases from J; bases unmatched to any gene: 5. CDR3 length: 14 residues. The germline V gene has CDR1 SGDLS and CDR2 YYNGEE. CDR3 coding DNA: TGTGCCAGCAGCCCCGGACAGGAAAACTATGGCTACACCTTC. It yields the protein CASSPGQENYGYTF.

V usage is TRBV7-7 and J usage is TRBJ1-6, with 8 bases matching TRBD1. The germline gives CDR1 SSHAT, CDR2 FNYEAQ (reference sequence). The CDR3 contains 14 residues. The CDR3 is CAGYRDRYNSPLHF. CDR3 DNA: TGTGCTGGTTACCGGGACAGGTATAATTCACCCCTCCACTTT.

The genes are TRBV28 and TRBJ1-2; D uncertain. The CDR3 is made up of 13 amino acids. Trimming cost V 3 bases and J 5 bases, with 10 bases left between them. The germline gives CDR1 MDHEN, CDR2 SYDVKM. The CDR3 spells CASSFRGSYGYTF. The CDR3 region has the DNA TGTGCCAGCAGTTTCCGGGGTTCTTATGGCTACACCTTC.

V gene TRBV27 combines with J gene TRBJ2-7; TRBD2 might be the D (5 bases). CDR1 is MNHEY and CDR2 is SMNVEV in the germline V gene (reference sequence). The CDR3 totals 13 residues. V was clipped by 5 bases and J by 7 bases, with 15 bases between them. CDR3 sequence reads: CASSLGNRGEQYF. The DNA of the CDR3 is TGTGCCAGCAGTCTCGGGAACAGAGGGGAGCAGTACTTC.

The chain joins TRBV27 to TRBJ2-1, with 8 nucleotides matching TRBD2. CDR3 size: 15 residues. The junction had 4 bases not matched to a gene; V was cut back by 2 bases and J by 4 bases. Germline lookup yields CDR1 MNHEY and CDR2 SMNVEV (reference sequence). The CDR3 coding sequence is TGTGCCAGCAGTTTACAGGTAGCGGGGTACAATGAGCAGTTCTTC. Amino acid sequence: CASSLQVAGYNEQFF.

The chain combines TRBV5-1 with TRBJ2-5; 10 bases fit TRBD2. Looked up from germline, CDR1 is SGHRS and CDR2 is YFSETQ. This CDR3 contains 19 residues. V lost 0 bases, J lost 5 bases, and 16 bases stayed unmatched. The CDR3 region has the DNA TGCGCCAGCAGCTTGGGGCTAACTAGCGGGGTGACCCTCGGGGAGACCCAGTACTTC. The encoded protein is CASSLGLTSGVTLGETQYF.

This sequence joins TRBV30 and TRBJ1-4; the D gene is possibly TRBD1 (5 bases). Germline V gene sequence: CDR1 GTSNPN, CDR2 SVGIG (reference sequence). The CDR3 has 13 residues. Trimming took off 4 bases at V and 8 bases at J, with 14 bases between the two ends. The CDR3 loop reads CAWKGQGGEKLFF. DNA of the CDR3: TGTGCCTGGAAAGGGCAGGGAGGGGAAAAACTGTTTTTT.

The V gene is TRBV2, the J gene TRBJ2-1; possible D gene TRBD2, 7 bases. This CDR3 spans 15 amino acids. Germline CDR1 SNHLY, CDR2 FYNNEI. V was cut by 3 bases and J by 6 bases, with 15 bases left in between. The chain's CDR3 is CASSDEGGASNEQFF. CDR3 sequence (DNA): TGTGCCAGCAGTGATGAAGGGGGGGCCAGCAATGAGCAGTTCTTC.

The V gene is TRBV18, the J gene TRBJ1-1; D uncertain. Trimming pared 4 bases from V and 1 base from J, leaving 10 bases between. The CDR3 runs 14 residues. The germline CDR1 and CDR2 sequences are KGHSH and LQKENI. As DNA, the CDR3 is TGTGCCAGCTCACAAACAGACACGAACACTGAAGCTTTCTTT. Amino acids: CASSQTDTNTEAFF.

CDR3 protein: CASNYRGSGNTIYF. DNA of the CDR3: TGTGCCAGCAACTATCGTGGATCTGGAAACACCATATATTTT. The chain uses TRBV6-1 and TRBJ1-3; D is ambiguous. Trimming stripped 7 bases from V and 1 base from J, with 11 bases between. Germline V CDR1 and CDR2: MNHNS, SASEGT. This CDR3 is 14 amino acids long.

The chain couples TRBV25-1 to TRBJ2-7; 11 nucleotides line up with TRBD2. CDR1 and CDR2 (germline): MGHDK, SYGVNS. With V trimmed by 4 bases and J by 4 bases, 6 bases remained unmatched. CDR3 length: 15 amino acids. Here the CDR3 reads CASSALAGGRYEQYF. The CDR3, as DNA: TGTGCCAGCAGTGCTCTAGCGGGGGGTAGGTACGAGCAGTACTTC.

This clone was seen a handful of times. The chain couples TRBV6-4 to TRBJ2-2; 7 bases map to TRBD2. V lost 2 bases to trimming and J lost 3 bases; unmatched junction nucleotides: 0. This CDR3 has 14 residues. Germline V gene data show CDR1 as MRHNA and CDR2 as SNTAGT. DNA for the CDR3: TGTGCCAGCAGTGACGCGGGGGACACCGGGGAGCTGTTTTTT. It yields the protein CASSDAGDTGELFF.

The chain is built from TRBV4-2 and TRBJ2-5; 10 nucleotides line up with TRBD2. There are 16 residues in the CDR3. Trimming cost V 1 base and J 2 bases; bases outside gene matches: 4. Germline CDR1 reads LGHNA; CDR2 reads YNFKEQ. The CDR3 loop reads CASSQASGGIQETQYF. In DNA form, the CDR3 reads TGTGCCAGCAGCCAAGCTAGCGGGGGAATTCAAGAGACCCAGTACTTC.

This chain uses TRBV6-1 with TRBJ2-7, with D perhaps TRBD2 (6 bases). The CDR3 runs to 14 residues. In germline, CDR1 is MNHNS, CDR2 SASEGT. The V end was cut by 0 bases, the J end by 6 bases, with 12 bases between. The CDR3 DNA reads as TGTGCCAGCAGTGAAGCGCAGGAGACTAGCGAGCAGTACTTC. Its translation is CASSEAQETSEQYF.

This clone was recorded a few times. The rearrangement uses TRBV6-5 and TRBJ1-2; no reliable D call. V lost 0 bases and J 1 base, leaving 6 bases between the germline ends. Germline CDR1 is MNHEY and CDR2 is SVGAGI. The CDR3 consists of 14 residues. The CDR3 DNA follows: TGTGCCAGCAGTTACTCAACGGGTAACTATGGCTACACCTTC. It translates to CASSYSTGNYGYTF.

This rearrangement joins TRBV7-9 to TRBJ2-7; D perhaps matches TRBD1 (6 bases). The CDR3 is 14 amino acids. V gave up 5 bases and J gave up 0 bases, with 11 bases separating them. Per germline, CDR1 SEHNR and CDR2 FQNEAQ (reference sequence). The CDR3 coding sequence is TGTGCCAGCAGCCCCCCGGGACACTCCTACGAGCAGTACTTC. Protein: CASSPPGHSYEQYF. Full variable domain (missing parts from reference TRBV7-9 and TRBJ2-7): DTGVSQNPRHKITKRGQNVTFRCDPISEHNRLYWYRQTLGQGPEFLTYFQNEAQLEKSRLLSDRFSAERPKGSFSTLEIQRTEQGDSAMYLCASSPPGHSYEQYFGPGTRLTVT.

The chain joins TRBV27 to TRBJ2-5, with TRBD2 matching 8 bases. V trimming: 5 bases; J trimming: 7 bases; junction bases outside the gene matches: 9. The CDR3 is 14 amino acids. The germline V gene encodes CDR1 MNHEY and CDR2 SMNVEV (reference sequence). The CDR3 here is CASSLTGRGLTQYF. CDR3 DNA sequence: TGTGCCAGCAGTCTGACCGGGAGGGGACTGACCCAGTACTTC.